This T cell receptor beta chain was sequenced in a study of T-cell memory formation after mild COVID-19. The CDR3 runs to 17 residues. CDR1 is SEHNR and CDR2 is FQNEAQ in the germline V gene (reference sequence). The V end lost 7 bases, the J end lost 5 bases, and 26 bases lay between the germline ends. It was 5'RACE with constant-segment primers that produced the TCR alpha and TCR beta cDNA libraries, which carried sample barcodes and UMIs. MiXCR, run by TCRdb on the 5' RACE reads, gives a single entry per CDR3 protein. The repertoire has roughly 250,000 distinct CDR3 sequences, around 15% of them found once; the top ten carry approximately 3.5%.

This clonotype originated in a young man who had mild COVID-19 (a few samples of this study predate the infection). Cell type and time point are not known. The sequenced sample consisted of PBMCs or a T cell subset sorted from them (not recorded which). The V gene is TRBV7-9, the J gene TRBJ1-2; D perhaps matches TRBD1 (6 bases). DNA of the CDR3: TGTGCCAGCACCAAGTTGGGGAGTCAGGGGCCTGGATATGGCTACACCTTC. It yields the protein CASTKLGSQGPGYGYTF. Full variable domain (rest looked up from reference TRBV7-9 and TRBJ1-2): DTGVSQNPRHKITKRGQNVTFRCDPISEHNRLYWYRQTLGQGPEFLTYFQNEAQLEKSRLLSDRFSAERPKGSFSTLEIQRTEQGDSAMYLCASTKLGSQGPGYGYTFGSGTRLTVV.